This T cell receptor (beta chain) was recovered during a study of lymphopenia after photon versus proton radiotherapy. Study-wide results and caveats: Post-nadir diversity loss with photons came from oligoclonal expansion, particularly CD8+ Temra cells. Post-nadir TCR diversity decline inversely tracked overall survival among those who died. Survival link was tested only in deceased patients; proton benefit remains a possibility. Under photons, naive T cells and diversity fell while effector/memory populations rose.

Comment on this clone: What it recognizes is unknown.

Measured with immunoSEQ multiplex PCR; TCRdb has only the in-frame clones, and not every one. The sample yields approximately 160,000 clones, roughly nine tenths seen once. The length of the CDR3 is 16 residues. CDR1 is MNHEY, CDR2 SMNVEV, per germline (reference sequence). J was trimmed by 7 bases and V by 5 bases; bases with no gene match: 8. This specimen was peripheral blood, taken from a patient treated with photon-based radiotherapy. This sequence originates from a man over 45 with gastric cancer. This chain connects TRBV27 to TRBJ2-7, with 16 bases fitting TRBD2. The CDR3 nucleotides are TGTGCCAGCAGTGGTCCGGGACTAGCGGGAGGGGGTGAGCAGTACTTC. This codes for CASSGPGLAGGGEQYF.